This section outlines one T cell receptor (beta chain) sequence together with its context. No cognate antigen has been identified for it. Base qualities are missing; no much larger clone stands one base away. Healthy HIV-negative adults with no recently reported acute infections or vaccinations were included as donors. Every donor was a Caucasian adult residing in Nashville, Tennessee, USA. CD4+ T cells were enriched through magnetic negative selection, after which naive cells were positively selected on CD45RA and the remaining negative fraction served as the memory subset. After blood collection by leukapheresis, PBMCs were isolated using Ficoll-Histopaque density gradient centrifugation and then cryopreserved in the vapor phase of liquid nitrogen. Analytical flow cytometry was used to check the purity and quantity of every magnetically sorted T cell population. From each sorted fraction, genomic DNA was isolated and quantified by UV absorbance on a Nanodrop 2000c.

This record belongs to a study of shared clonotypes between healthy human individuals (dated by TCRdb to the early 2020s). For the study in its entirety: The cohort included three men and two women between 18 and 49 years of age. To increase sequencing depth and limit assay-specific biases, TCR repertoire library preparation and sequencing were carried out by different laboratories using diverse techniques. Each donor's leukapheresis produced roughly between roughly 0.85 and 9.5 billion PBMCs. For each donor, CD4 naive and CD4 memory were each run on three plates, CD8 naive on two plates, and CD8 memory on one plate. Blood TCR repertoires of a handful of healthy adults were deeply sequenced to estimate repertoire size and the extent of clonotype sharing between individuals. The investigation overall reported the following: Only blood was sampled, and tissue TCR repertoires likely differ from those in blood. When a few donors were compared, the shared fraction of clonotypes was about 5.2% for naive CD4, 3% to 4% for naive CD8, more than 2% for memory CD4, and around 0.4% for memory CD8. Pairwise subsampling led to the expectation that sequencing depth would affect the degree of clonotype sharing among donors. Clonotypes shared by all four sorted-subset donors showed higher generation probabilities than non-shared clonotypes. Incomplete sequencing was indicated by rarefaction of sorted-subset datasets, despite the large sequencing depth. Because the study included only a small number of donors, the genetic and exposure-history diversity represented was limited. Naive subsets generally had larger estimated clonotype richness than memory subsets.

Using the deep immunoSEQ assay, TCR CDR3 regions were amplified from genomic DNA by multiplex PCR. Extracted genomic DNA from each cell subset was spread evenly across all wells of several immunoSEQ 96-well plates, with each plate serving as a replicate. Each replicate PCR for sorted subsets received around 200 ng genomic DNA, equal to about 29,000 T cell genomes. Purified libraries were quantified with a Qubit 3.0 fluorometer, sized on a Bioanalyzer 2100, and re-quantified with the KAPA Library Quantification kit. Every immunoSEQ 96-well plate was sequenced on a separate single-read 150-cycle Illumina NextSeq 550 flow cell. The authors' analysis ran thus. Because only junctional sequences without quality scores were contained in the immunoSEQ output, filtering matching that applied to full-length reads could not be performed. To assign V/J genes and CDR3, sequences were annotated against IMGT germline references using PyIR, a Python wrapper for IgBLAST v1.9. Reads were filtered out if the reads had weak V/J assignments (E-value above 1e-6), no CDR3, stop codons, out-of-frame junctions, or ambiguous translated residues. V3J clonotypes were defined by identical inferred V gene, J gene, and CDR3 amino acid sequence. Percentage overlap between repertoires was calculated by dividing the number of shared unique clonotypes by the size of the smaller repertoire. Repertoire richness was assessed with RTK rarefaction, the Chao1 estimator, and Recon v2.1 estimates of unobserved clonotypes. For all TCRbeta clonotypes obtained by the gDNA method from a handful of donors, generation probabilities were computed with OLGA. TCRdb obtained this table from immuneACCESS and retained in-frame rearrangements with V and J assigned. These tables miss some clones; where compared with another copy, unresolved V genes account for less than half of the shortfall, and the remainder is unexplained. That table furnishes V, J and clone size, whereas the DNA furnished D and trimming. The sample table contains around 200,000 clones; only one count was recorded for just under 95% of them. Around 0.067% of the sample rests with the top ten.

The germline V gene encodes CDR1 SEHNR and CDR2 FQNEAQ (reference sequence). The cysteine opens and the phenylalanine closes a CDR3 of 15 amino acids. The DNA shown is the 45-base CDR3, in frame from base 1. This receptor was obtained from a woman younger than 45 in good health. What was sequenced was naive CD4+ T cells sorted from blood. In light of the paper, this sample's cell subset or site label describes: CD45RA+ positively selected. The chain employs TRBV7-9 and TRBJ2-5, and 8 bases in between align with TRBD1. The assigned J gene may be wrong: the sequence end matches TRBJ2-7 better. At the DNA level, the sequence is TGTGCCAGCAGCTTGGCAGGGGGCGCGGGGTACGAGCAGTACTTC. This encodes CASSLAGGAGYEQYF.